This T cell receptor (beta chain) was obtained from a study of blood T cell repertoires in COVID-19. Germline CDR1 and CDR2: WNHNN and SYGVQD (reference sequence). This CDR3 spans 16 amino acids. Trimming pared 2 bases from V and 6 bases from J, leaving 17 bases between. Profiled with immunoSEQ multiplex PCR; TCRdb holds only in-frame clones, not every one. Seen here are around 160,000 clones, approximately 90% observed once, and the top ten hold less than 2.5%. The sample taken for sequencing was peripheral blood. This clonotype was sampled from a man younger than 30 with acute or convalescent COVID-19. The J gene is TRBJ2-1, the V gene TRBV10-1; the D gene is possibly TRBD1 (5 bases). CDR3 sequence reads: CASSEIAGNSINEQFF. In nucleotides, the CDR3 is TGCGCCAGCAGTGAGATAGCAGGGAATTCTATCAATGAGCAGTTCTTC.